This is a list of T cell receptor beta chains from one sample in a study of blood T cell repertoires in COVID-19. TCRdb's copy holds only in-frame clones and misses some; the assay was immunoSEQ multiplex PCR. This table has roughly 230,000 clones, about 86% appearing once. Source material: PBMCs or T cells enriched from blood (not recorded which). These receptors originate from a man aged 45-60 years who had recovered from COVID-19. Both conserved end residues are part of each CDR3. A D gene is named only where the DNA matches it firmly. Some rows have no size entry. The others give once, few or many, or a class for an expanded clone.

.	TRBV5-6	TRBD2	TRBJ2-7	TGTGCCAGCAGCTTGTCGGCTAGCGGCTCCTACGAGCAGTACTTC	CASSLSASGSYEQYF
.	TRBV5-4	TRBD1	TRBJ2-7	TGTGCCAGCAGCCCTGGGGGACAGGGTAACGACGAGCAGTACTTC	CASSPGGQGNDEQYF
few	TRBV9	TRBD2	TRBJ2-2	TGTGCCAGCAGCGTAGGTGGGAGGGACACCGGGGAGCTGTTTTTT	CASSVGGRDTGELFF
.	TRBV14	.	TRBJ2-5	TGTGCCAGCAGCCAGCCCGGGGGCCAAGAGACCCAGTACTTC	CASSQPGGQETQYF
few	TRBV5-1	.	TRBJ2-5	TGCGCCAGCAGCTTGCGAGGGGGGGAGGAGACCCAGTACTTC	CASSLRGGEETQYF
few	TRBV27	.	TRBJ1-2	TGTGCCAGCAGCTATCAGGGCAGGTCGCCCGGCTACACCTTC	CASSYQGRSPGYTF
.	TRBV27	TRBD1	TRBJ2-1	TGTGCCAGCAGTTTATGGCAGGGGGTCAATGAGCAGTTCTTC	CASSLWQGVNEQFF
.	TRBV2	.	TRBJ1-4	TGTGCCAGCAGTGACAGGGACACAACTAATGAAAAACTGTTTTTT	CASSDRDTTNEKLFF
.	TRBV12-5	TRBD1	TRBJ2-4	TGTGCTAGTGGTTTGGTAGGTCTTGGGGACAGGAGCTTC	CASGLVGLGDRSF
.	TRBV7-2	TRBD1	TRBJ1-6	TGTGCCAGCAGCTCGACAGGGGGCTTCGGTTCACCCCTCCACTTT	CASSSTGGFGSPLHF
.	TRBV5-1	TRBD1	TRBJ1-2	TGCGCCAGCAGCTCGGGACAGGGGGACTATGGCTACACCTTC	CASSSGQGDYGYTF
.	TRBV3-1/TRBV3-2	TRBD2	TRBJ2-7	TGTGCCAGCAGCCGGGGACTAGCGGGAGCTTCGAGGGACGAGCAGTACTTC	CASSRGLAGASRDEQYF
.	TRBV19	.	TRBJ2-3	TGTGCCAGTAGTATTCGGCAGGTGCGCACAGATACGCAGTATTTT	CASSIRQVRTDTQYF